The source of this T cell receptor beta chain is a study of T cells in localized non-small cell lung cancer. Notes on the study in general: Tumor samples were not multi-region, leaving intratumor heterogeneity unexcluded. Median approximately 58 top-100 tumor clones were shared with paired adjacent lung. Adjacent uninvolved lung tissue had the highest T cell clonality, exceeding tumor. A denser population of T cells in blood accompanied longer overall survival.

In the case of this clone: Its antigen remains unknown.

Assay used: immunoSEQ multiplex PCR; TCRdb lists only in-frame clones, some missing. Here the sample spans around 79,000 clones, around three quarters being singletons. CDR1 SGHTA and CDR2 FQGNSA come from the germline V gene. V lost 5 bases, J lost 4 bases, and 10 bases stayed unmatched. CDR3 length: 15 amino acids. This clonotype was obtained from a man aged 35-69 years with stage II squamous cell lung carcinoma. Here the sequenced sample was PBMCs, taken before any cancer treatment. The chain has TRBV7-2 and TRBJ2-5; the match to TRBD2 covers 7 bases. This chain's CDR3 is CASSKPSGGGETQYF. CDR3 bases: TGTGCCAGCAGCAAACCTAGCGGAGGCGGAGAGACCCAGTACTTC.